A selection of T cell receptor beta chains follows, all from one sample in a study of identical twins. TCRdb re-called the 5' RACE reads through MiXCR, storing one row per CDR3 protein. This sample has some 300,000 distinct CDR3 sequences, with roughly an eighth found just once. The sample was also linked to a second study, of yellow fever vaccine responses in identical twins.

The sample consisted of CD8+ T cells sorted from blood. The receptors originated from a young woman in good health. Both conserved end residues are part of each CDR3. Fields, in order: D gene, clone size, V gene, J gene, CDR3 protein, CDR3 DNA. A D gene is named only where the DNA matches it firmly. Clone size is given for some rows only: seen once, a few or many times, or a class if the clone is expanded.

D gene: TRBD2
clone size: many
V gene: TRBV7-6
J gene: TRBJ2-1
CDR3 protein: CASSHRTSGDYNEQFF
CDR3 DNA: TGTGCCAGCAGCCACCGGACTAGCGGGGATTACAATGAGCAGTTCTTC

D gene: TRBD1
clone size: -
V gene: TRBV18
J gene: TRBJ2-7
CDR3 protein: CASSPDRGIDEQYF
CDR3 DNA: TGTGCCAGCTCCCCCGACAGGGGCATCGACGAGCAGTACTTC

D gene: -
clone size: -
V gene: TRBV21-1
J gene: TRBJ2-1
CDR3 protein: CASSKGDRGHTHSYNEQFF
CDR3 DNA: TGTGCCAGCAGCAAAGGGGACAGGGGACATACCCACTCCTACAATGAGCAGTTCTTC

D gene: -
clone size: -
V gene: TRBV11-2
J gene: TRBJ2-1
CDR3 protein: CASSLDRSMAGGYNEQFF
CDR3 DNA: TGTGCCAGCAGCTTAGATAGAAGTATGGCGGGTGGGTACAATGAGCAGTTCTTC

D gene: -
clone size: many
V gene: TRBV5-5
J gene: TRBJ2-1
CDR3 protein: CASSGANNEQFF
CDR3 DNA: TGTGCCAGCAGCGGGGCGAACAATGAGCAGTTCTTC

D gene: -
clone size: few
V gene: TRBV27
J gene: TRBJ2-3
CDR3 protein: CASNRGRTDTQYF
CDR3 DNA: TGTGCCAGCAATAGGGGGAGGACAGATACGCAGTATTTT

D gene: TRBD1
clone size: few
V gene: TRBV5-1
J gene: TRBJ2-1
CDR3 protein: CASSLSTGWVKEQFF
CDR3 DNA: TGCGCCAGCAGCTTATCGACAGGGTGGGTGAAGGAGCAGTTCTTC

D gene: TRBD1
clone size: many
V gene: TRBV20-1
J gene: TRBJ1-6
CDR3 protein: CSARDSGTGASPLHF
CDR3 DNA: TGCAGTGCTAGAGATTCCGGGACAGGGGCCTCACCCCTCCACTTT

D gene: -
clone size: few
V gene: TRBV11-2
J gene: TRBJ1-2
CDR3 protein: CASSLAEGRRGYTF
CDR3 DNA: TGTGCCAGCAGCTTAGCAGAGGGCCGAAGGGGCTACACCTTC

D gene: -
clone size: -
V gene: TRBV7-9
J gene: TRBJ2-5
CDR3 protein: CASTKPPQETQYF
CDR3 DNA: TGTGCCAGCACCAAACCCCCCCAAGAGACCCAGTACTTC

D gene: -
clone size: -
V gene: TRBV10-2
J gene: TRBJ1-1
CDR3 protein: CASKGLIRTEAFF
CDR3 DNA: TGCGCCAGCAAGGGCCTAATTCGTACTGAAGCTTTCTTT

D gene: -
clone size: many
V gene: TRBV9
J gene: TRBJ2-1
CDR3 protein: CASSVGQGYNEQFF
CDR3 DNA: TGTGCCAGCAGCGTAGGTCAGGGTTACAATGAGCAGTTCTTC

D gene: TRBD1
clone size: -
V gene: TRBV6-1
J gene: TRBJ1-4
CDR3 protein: CASSRQGYEKLFF
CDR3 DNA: TGTGCCAGCAGCCGACAGGGTTATGAAAAACTGTTTTTT

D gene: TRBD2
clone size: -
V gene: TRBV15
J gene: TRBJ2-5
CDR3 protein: CATSSPILAGLQETQYF
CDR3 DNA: TGTGCCACCAGCAGCCCGATACTAGCGGGGCTACAAGAGACCCAGTACTTC

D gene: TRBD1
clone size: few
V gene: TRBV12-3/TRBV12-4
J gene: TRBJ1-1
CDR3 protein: CASTPGQGAEAFF
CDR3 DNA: TGTGCCAGCACCCCGGGACAGGGGGCTGAAGCTTTCTTT

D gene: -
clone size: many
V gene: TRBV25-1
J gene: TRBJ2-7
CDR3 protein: CASSPLRGDIDYEQYF
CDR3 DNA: TGTGCCAGCAGTCCCCTCAGGGGGGACATCGACTACGAGCAGTACTTC

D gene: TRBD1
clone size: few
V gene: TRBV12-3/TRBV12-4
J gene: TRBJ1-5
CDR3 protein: CASSLEGASVQPQHF
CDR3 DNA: TGTGCCAGCAGTTTGGAGGGGGCCTCGGTGCAGCCCCAGCATTTT

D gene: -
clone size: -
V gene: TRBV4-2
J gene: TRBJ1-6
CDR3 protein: CASRTGDSPLHF
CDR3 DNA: TGTGCCAGCAGAACCGGGGATTCACCCCTCCACTTT

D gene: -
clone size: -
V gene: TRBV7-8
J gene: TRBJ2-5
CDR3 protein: CASSLLADYKETQYF
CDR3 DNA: TGTGCCAGCAGCCTCCTGGCGGACTACAAAGAGACCCAGTACTTC

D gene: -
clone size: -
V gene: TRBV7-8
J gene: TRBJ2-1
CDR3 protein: CASSLGRFNEQFF
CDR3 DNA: TGTGCCAGCAGCTTAGGACGGTTCAATGAGCAGTTCTTC

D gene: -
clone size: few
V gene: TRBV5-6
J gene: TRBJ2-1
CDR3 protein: CASSSGAPNEQFF
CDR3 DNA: TGTGCCAGCAGCTCCGGAGCCCCGAATGAGCAGTTCTTC

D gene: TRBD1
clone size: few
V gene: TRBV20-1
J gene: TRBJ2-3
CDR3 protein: CSARGQGITDTQYF
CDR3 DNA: TGCAGTGCTAGGGGACAGGGGATCACAGATACGCAGTATTTT

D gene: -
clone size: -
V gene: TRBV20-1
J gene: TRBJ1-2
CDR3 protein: CSARTEANYGYTF
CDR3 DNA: TGCAGTGCTAGGACAGAAGCTAACTATGGCTACACCTTC

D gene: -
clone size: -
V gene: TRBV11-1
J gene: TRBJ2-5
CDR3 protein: CASSLYPGLAPPTLQETQYF
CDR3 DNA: TGTGCCAGCAGCTTATATCCGGGCTTAGCCCCCCCCACTCTACAAGAGACCCAGTACTTC

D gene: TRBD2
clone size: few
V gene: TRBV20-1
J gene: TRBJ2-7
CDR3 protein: CSVTHSGRAAYEQYF
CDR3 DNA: TGCAGTGTTACCCATAGCGGGAGGGCCGCCTACGAGCAGTACTTC

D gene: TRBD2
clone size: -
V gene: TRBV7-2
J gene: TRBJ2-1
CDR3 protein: CASSGGGTRVLNEQFF
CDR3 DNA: TGTGCCAGCAGTGGCGGTGGGACTAGAGTTCTCAATGAGCAGTTCTTC

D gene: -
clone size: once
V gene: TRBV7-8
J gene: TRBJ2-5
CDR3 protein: CASSLVEGYQETQYF
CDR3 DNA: TGTGCCAGCAGCTTAGTAGAGGGTTACCAAGAGACCCAGTACTTC

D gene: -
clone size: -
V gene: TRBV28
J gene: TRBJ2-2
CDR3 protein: CASDVGDHTGELFF
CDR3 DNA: TGTGCCAGCGACGTAGGGGACCACACCGGGGAGCTGTTTTTT

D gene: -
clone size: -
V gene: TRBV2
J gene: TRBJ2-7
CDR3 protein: CASRGGVGYEQYF
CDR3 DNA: TGTGCCAGCAGAGGGGGGGTCGGGTACGAGCAGTACTTC

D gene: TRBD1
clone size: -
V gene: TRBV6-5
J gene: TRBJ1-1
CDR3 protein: CASSYPDRGEGFLTEAFF
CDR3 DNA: TGTGCCAGCAGTTACCCAGACAGGGGAGAGGGGTTTCTCACTGAAGCTTTCTTT

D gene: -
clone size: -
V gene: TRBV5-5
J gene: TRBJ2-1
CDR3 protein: CASSLGHLSSYNEQFF
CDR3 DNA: TGTGCCAGCAGCTTGGGACACCTGAGCTCCTACAATGAGCAGTTCTTC

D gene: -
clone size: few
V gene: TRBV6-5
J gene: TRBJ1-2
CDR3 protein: CASSYGLGDAYGYTF
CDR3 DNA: TGTGCCAGCAGTTACGGTCTGGGGGATGCCTATGGCTACACCTTC

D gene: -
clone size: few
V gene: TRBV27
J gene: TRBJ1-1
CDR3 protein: CASSLSQGHTEAFF
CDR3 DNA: TGTGCCAGCAGTTTATCCCAGGGGCACACTGAAGCTTTCTTT

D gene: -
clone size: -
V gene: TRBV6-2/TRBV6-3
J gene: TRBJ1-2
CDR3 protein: CASSSQLVNYGYTF
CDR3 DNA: TGTGCCAGCAGTTCACAACTGGTGAACTATGGCTACACCTTC

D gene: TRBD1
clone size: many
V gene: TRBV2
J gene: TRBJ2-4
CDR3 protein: CASSLGQGAAKNIQYF
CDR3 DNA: TGTGCCAGCAGTTTAGGACAGGGGGCGGCCAAAAACATTCAGTACTTC

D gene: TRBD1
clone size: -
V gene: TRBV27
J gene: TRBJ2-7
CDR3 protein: CASSLSETGLNPTYEQYF
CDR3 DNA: TGTGCCAGCAGTTTATCGGAGACAGGGCTAAACCCAACCTACGAGCAGTACTTC

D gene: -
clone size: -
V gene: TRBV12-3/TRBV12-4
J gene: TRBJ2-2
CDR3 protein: CASIGDPVDSATGELFF
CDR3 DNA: TGTGCCAGCATCGGAGACCCCGTTGACTCAGCCACCGGGGAGCTGTTTTTT

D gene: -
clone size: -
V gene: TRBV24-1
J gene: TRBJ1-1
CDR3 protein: CATQQGPNTEAFF
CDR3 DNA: TGTGCCACCCAACAGGGCCCGAACACTGAAGCTTTCTTT

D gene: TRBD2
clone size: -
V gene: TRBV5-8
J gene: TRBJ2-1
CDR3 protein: CASSLRLAGEDEQFF
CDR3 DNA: TGTGCCAGCAGCTTACGACTAGCGGGAGAGGATGAGCAGTTCTTC

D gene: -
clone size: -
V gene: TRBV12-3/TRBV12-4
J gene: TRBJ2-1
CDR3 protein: CASSADQLRPNEQFF
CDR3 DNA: TGTGCCAGCAGTGCGGACCAACTGAGACCCAATGAGCAGTTCTTC

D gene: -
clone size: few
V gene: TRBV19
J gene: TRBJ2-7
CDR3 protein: CASSPGLPEQYF
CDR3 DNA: TGTGCCAGTAGTCCCGGACTACCCGAGCAGTACTTC

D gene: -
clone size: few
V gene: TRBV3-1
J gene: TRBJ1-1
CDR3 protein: CASSQAYREDTEAFF
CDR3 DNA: TGTGCCAGCAGCCAAGCCTACAGGGAGGACACTGAAGCTTTCTTT

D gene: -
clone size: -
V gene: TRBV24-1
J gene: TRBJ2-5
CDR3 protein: CATSDRGGWGETQYF
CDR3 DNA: TGTGCCACCAGTGATCGAGGGGGATGGGGGGAGACCCAGTACTTC

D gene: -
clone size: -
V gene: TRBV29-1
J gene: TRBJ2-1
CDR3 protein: CSVEGGGEYNEQFF
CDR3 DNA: TGCAGCGTTGAAGGCGGGGGCGAGTACAATGAGCAGTTCTTC

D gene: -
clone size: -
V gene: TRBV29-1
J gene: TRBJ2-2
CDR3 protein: CSVDASNTGELFF
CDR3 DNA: TGCAGCGTTGATGCCTCAAACACCGGGGAGCTGTTTTTT

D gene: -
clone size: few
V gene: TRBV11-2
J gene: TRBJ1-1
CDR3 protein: CASSTTNTEAFF
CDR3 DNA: TGTGCCAGCAGCACAACGAACACTGAAGCTTTCTTT

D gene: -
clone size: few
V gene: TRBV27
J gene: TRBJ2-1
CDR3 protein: CASSLSKRGYEQFF
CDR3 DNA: TGTGCCAGCAGTTTATCGAAGAGGGGCTATGAGCAGTTCTTC

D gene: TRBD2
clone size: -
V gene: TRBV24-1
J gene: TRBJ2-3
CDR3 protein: CATSERTSFTDTQYF
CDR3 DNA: TGTGCCACCAGTGAACGGACTAGTTTCACAGATACGCAGTATTTT

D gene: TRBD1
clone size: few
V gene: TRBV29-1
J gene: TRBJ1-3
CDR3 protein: CSVLSRDSLFSGNTIYF
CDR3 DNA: TGCAGCGTACTCTCCCGGGACAGCCTATTCTCTGGAAACACCATATATTTT

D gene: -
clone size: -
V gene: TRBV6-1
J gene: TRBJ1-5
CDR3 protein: CASSPSSGGSNQPQHF
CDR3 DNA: TGTGCCAGCAGCCCATCGTCGGGGGGAAGCAATCAGCCCCAGCATTTT